Included here is one TCR beta chain sequence, with context. The antigen remains unidentified. The data are from a study of shared clonotypes between healthy human individuals. Study-wide results and limits: Depth was large, yet rarefaction showed that sorted-subset sequencing was incomplete.

The naive CD8 fraction comprised CD45RO-negative cells positively selected for CCR7 and excluded terminally differentiated effector memory CD45RA+ cells. The donors were all Caucasian adults (living in Nashville, Tennessee). At a deep level, the assay was run. TCRdb's table, derived via immunoSEQ multiplex PCR, lists solely in-frame clones and lacks some. The sample has approximately 2,000,000 clones, roughly 93% seen once. The CDR3 covers 11 residues. V lost 6 bases, J lost 3 bases, and 9 bases lay in between. Germline V gene sequence: CDR1 DFQATT, CDR2 SNEGSKA (reference sequence). The receptor comes from a man aged 18 to 30 in good health. Some clones in this sample may be carry-over from other donors' samples. The rearrangement links TRBV20-1 to TRBJ2-7, with no clear D. Sequencing input: naive CD8+ T cells from PBMCs. CDR3 region: CSAGEDYEQYF. The CDR3 nucleotides are TGCAGTGCCGGCGAAGACTACGAGCAGTACTTC.